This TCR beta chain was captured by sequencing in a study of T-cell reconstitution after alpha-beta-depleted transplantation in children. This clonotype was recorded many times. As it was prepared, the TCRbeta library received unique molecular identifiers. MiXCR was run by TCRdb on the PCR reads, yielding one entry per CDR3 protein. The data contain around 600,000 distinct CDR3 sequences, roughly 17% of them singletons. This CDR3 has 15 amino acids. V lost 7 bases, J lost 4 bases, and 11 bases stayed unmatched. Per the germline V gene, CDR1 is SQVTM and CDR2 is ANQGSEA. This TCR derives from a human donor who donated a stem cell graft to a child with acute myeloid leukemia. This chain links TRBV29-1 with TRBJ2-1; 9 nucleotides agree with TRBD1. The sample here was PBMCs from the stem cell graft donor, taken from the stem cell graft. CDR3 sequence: CSASTGTGLYNEQFF. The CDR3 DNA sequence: TGCAGCGCATCTACAGGGACAGGGTTATACAATGAGCAGTTCTTC.